This T cell receptor (beta chain) was sequenced for a study of blood T cell repertoires in COVID-19 (dated by TCRdb to 2020 to 2022). A note on the overall study: Collaborator samples came from the United States, Italy and Spain and covered acute and convalescent phases of COVID-19. The prospective study material was composed of cDNA or gDNA derived from T cells, B-cell-depleted T cells, or PBMCs. Deeply sampled blood TCRbeta repertoires from subjects exposed to, actively infected with, or recovered from COVID-19 were included in the dataset. The repertoires were released in a freely available public database meant as a resource for research on the immune response to SARS-CoV-2. The samples were drawn from two sources: the first 160 participants of the ongoing ImmuneRACE study, and 1,200 or so subjects contributed by 6 global collaborators. Nearly every sample came with metadata listing a de-identified subject ID, COVID-19 status, age in years and sex. HLA class I and class II types, where available, came from metadata supplied by the sample provider rather than from assay-based typing.

The immunoSEQ Assay, a bias-controlled multiplex PCR, was used to amplify TCRbeta CDR3 regions from genomic DNA. As for the original processing: Nucleated cell counts per sample were estimated from amplification of reference gene primers within the assay. To quantify the absolute abundance of each unique TCRbeta CDR3 rearrangement, sequence reads were collapsed and filtered. For each sample, productive Simpson clonality was calculated as the square root of Simpson's diversity index across productive rearrangements. TCRdb re-hosts the immuneACCESS table, in-frame sequences only. Its copies lack some clones; in the studies checked, an unresolved V gene accounts for under half of them, and the cause for the rest is not known. That table supplies the V and J calls and clone size; D and trimming were determined from the DNA. The sample table holds 100,000 to 110,000 clones, of which 70% to 90% were seen once. Roughly 12% of the sample is in the top ten clones.

From its cysteine to its phenylalanine, the CDR3 spans 17 amino acids. Collaborating institutions collected whole blood in K2EDTA tubes following their own protocols. Collaborator samples were shipped for TCRbeta analysis as frozen whole blood, isolated PBMCs, or DNA extracted from either sample type. What the authors observed across the whole study: Clinical and demographic metadata were provided uncurated, with the amount varying by source and participant.

This clone appeared a single time. Its antigen is still unknown. Because the CDR3's place on the DNA is in doubt, the DNA is left out and the CDR3 is given as listed by TCRdb. The receptor chain draws on TRBV21-1 and TRBJ2-3; no DNA check was done on the table's D call, TRBD1. TRBV21-1 represents a pseudogene. Sequencing input: peripheral blood. The clonotype was recovered from a human donor in a cohort sampled during active COVID-19. The CDR3 loop reads CASSAVVGQGATDTQYF.